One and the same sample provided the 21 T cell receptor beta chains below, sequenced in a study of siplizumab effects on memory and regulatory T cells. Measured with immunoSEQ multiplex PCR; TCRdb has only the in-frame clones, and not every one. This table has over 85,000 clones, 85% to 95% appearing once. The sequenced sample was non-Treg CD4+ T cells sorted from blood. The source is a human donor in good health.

Written as DNA, the CDR3 is TGTGCCAGCAGTACAGGGCGGACTAACTATGGCTACACCTTC. Protein product: CASSTGRTNYGYTF. This sequence joins TRBV28 and TRBJ1-2, with D tentatively TRBD1 (6 bases). V was pared by 5 bases and J by 0 bases, with 10 bases between. The CDR3 is made up of 14 amino acids. Germline lookup yields CDR1 MDHEN and CDR2 SYDVKM.

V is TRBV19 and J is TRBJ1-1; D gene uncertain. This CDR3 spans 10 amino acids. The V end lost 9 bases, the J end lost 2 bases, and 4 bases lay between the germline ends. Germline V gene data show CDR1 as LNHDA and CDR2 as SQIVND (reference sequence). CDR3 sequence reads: CARANTEAFF. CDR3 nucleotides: TGTGCCAGGGCAAACACTGAAGCTTTCTTT.

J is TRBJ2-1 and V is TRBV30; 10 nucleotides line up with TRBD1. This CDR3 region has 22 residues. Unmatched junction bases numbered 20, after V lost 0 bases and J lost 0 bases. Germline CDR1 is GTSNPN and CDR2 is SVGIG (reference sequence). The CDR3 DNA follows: TGTGCCTGGAGTGTAGAGGAGGGACAGGGGATTACTAGGACGAGCTCCTACAATGAGCAGTTCTTC. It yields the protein CAWSVEEGQGITRTSSYNEQFF.

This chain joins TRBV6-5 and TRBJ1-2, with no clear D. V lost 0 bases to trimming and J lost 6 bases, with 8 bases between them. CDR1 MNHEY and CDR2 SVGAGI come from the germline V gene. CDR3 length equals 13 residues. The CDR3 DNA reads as TGTGCCAGCAGTTACTCGTCAGGCGATGGCTACACCTTC. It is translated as CASSYSSGDGYTF.

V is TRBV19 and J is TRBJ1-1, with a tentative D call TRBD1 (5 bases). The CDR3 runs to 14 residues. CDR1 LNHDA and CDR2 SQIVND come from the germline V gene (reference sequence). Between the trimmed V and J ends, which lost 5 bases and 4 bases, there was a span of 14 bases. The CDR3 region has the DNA TGTGCCAGTAGTCCGGGTTGGGGGGTCACTGAAGCTTTCTTT. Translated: CASSPGWGVTEAFF.

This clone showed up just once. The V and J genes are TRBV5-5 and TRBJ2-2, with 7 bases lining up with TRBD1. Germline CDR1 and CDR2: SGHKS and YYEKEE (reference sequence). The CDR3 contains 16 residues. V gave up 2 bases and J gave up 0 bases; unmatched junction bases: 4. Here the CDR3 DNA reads TGTGCCAGCAGCTTAACAGGGGATACGAACACCGGGGAGCTGTTTTTT. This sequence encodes CASSLTGDTNTGELFF.

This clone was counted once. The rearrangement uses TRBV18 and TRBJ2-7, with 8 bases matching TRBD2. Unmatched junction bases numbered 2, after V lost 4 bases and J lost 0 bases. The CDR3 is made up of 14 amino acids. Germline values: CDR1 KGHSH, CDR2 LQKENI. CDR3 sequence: CASSRRGDSYEQYF. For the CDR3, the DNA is TGTGCCAGCTCACGGCGGGGGGACTCCTACGAGCAGTACTTC.

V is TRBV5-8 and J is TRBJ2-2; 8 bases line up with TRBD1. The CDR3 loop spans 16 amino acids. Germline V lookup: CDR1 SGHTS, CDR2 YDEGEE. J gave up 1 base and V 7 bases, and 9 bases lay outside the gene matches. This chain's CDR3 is CASPGIGQGNTGELFF. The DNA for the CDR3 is TGTGCCAGCCCCGGGATCGGACAGGGGAACACCGGGGAGCTGTTTTTT.

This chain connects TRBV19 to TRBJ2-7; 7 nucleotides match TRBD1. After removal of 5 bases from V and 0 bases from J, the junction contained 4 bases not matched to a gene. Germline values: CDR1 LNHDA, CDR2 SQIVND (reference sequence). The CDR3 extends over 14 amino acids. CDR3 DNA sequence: TGTGCCAGTAGTCCCCGGGACAGCTCCTACGAGCAGTACTTC. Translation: CASSPRDSSYEQYF.

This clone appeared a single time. CDR3 sequence (DNA): TGTGCCAGCAGCGTAGCGGCGACTAGCACAGATACGCAGTATTTT. Its translation is CASSVAATSTDTQYF. The chain is built from TRBV9 and TRBJ2-3; D is unclear. CDR3 length: 15 amino acids. The V and J ends lost 0 bases and 0 bases respectively, with 8 bases between them. From germline, CDR1 is SGDLS and CDR2 YYNGEE.

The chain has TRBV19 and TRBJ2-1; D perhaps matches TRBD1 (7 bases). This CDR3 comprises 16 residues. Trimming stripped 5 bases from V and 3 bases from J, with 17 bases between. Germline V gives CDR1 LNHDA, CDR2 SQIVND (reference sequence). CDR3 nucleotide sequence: TGTGCCAGTAGTGTAATCGCGGGACAGATCTACAATGAGCAGTTCTTC. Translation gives CASSVIAGQIYNEQFF.

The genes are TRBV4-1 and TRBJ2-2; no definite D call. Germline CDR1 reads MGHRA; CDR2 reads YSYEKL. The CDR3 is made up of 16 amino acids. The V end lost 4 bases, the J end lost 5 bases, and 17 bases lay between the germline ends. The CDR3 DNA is TGCGCCAGCAGCCCAACTTCGGCGCCCGGGACCGGGGAGCTGTTTTTT. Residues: CASSPTSAPGTGELFF.

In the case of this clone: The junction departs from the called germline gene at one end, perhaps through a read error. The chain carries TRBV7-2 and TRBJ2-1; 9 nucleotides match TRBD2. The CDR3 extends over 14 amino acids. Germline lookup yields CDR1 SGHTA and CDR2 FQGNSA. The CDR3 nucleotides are TGTGCCAGCAGCATAGCGGGAGTCACCAATGAGCAGTTCTTC. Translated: CASSIAGVTNEQFF.

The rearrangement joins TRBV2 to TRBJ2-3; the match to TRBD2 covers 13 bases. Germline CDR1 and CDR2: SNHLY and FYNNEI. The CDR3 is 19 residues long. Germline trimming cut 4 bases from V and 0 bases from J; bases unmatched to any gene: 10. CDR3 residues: CASSGTSGREYSSTDTQYF. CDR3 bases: TGTGCCAGCAGTGGCACTAGCGGGAGGGAGTACTCGAGCACAGATACGCAGTATTTT. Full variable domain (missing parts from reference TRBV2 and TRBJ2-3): EPEVTQTPSHQVTQMGQEVILRCVPISNHLYFYWYRQILGQKVEFLVSFYNNEISEKSEIFDDQFSVERPDGSNFTLKIRSTKLEDSAMYFCASSGTSGREYSSTDTQYFGPGTRLTVL.

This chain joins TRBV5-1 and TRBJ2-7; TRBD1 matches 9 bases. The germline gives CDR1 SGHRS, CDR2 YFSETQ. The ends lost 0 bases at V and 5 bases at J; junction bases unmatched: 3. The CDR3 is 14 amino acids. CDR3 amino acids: CASSLDRGHDEQYF. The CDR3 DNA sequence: TGCGCCAGCAGCTTGGACAGGGGGCACGACGAGCAGTACTTC. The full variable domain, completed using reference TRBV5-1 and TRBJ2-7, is KAGVTQTPRYLIKTRGQQVTLSCSPISGHRSVSWYQQTPGQGLQFLFEYFSETQRNKGNFPGRFSGRQFSNSRSEMNVSTLELGDSALYLCASSLDRGHDEQYFGPGTRLTVT.

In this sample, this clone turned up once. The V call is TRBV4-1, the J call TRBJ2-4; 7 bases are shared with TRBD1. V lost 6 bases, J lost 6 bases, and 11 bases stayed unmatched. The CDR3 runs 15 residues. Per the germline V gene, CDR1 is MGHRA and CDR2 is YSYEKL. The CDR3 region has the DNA TGCGCCAGCAGTTCCCCTCGCTCAGGGGGAAACATTCAGTACTTC. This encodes CASSSPRSGGNIQYF.

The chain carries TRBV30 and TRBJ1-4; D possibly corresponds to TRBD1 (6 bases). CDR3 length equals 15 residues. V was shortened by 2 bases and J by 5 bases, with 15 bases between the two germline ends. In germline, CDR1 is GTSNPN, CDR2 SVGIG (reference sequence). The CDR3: CAWSLHGTRNEKLFF. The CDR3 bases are TGTGCCTGGAGTCTTCACGGGACAAGAAATGAAAAACTGTTTTTT.

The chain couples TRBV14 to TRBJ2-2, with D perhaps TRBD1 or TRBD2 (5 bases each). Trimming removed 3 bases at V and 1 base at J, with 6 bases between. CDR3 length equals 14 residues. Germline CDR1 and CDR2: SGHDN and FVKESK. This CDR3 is CASSQGVNTGELFF. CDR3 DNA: TGTGCCAGCAGCCAGGGGGTGAACACCGGGGAGCTGTTTTTT.

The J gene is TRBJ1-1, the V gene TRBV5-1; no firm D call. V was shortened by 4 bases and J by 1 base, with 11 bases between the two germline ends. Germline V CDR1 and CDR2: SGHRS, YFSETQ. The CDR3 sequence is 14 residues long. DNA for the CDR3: TGCGCCAGCAGCGGGTCCCTCGGGAACACTGAAGCTTTCTTT. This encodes CASSGSLGNTEAFF. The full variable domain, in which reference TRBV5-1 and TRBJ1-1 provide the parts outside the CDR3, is KAGVTQTPRYLIKTRGQQVTLSCSPISGHRSVSWYQQTPGQGLQFLFEYFSETQRNKGNFPGRFSGRQFSNSRSEMNVSTLELGDSALYLCASSGSLGNTEAFFGQGTRLTVV.

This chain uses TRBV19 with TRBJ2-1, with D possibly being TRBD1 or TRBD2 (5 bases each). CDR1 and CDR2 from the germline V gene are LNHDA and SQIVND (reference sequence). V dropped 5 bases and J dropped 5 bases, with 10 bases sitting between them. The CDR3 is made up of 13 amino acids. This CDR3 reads CASSLGPNNEQFF. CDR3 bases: TGTGCCAGTAGTTTGGGACCAAACAATGAGCAGTTCTTC.

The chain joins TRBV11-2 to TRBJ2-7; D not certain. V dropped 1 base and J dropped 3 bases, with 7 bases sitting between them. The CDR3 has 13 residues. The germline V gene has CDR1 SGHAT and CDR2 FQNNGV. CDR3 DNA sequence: TGTGCCAGCAGCTTAGTTCGTCTCTACGAGCAGTACTTC. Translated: CASSLVRLYEQYF.